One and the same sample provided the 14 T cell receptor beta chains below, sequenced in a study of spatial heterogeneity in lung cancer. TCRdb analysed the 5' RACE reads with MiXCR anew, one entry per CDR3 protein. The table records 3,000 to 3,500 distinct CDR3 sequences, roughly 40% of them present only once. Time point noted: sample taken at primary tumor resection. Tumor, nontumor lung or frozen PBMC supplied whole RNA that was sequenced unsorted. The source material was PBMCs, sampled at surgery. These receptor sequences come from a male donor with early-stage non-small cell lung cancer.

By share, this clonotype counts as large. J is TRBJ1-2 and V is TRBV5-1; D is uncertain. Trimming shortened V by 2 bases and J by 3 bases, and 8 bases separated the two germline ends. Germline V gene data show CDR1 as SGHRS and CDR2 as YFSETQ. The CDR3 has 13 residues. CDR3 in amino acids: CASSFRRYYGYTF. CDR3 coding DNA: TGCGCCAGCAGCTTTCGACGGTACTATGGCTACACCTTC.

The CDR3 DNA reads as TGTGCCAGCAGCATCCTTACAGGGGTCATCACTGAAGCTTTCTTT. Translation gives CASSILTGVITEAFF. The rearrangement joins TRBV7-9 to TRBJ1-1; 7 bases align to TRBD1. The CDR3 totals 15 residues. Germline V gene sequence: CDR1 SEHNR, CDR2 FQNEAQ (reference sequence). V lost 5 bases and J lost 4; bases outside the gene matches: 10.

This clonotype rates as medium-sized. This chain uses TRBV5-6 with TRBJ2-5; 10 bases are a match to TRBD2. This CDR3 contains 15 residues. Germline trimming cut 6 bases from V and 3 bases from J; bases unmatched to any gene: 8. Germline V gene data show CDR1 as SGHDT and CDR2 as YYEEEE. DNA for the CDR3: TGTGCCAGCATCCGCCGGCTAGCGGGGGAAGAGACCCAGTACTTC. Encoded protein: CASIRRLAGEETQYF. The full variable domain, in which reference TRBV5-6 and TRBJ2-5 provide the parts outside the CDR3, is DAGVTQSPTHLIKTRGQQVTLRCSPKSGHDTVSWYQQALGQGPQFIFQYYEEEERQRGNFPDRFSGHQFPNYSSELNVNALLLGDSALYLCASIRRLAGEETQYFGPGTRLLVL.

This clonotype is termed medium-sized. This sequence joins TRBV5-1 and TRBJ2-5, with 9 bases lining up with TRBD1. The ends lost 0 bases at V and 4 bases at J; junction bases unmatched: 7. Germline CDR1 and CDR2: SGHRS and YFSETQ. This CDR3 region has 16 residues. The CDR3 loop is CASSLEGTGSIETQYF. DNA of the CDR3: TGCGCCAGCAGCTTGGAAGGGACAGGGTCGATAGAGACCCAGTACTTC. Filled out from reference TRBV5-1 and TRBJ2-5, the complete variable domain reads KAGVTQTPRYLIKTRGQQVTLSCSPISGHRSVSWYQQTPGQGLQFLFEYFSETQRNKGNFPGRFSGRQFSNSRSEMNVSTLELGDSALYLCASSLEGTGSIETQYFGPGTRLLVL.

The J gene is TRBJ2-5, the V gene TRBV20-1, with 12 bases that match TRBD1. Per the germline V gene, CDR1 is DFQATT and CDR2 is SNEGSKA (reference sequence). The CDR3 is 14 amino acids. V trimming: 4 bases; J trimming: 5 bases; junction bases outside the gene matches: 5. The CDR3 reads CSATGTGGEETQYF. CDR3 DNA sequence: TGCAGTGCTACCGGGACAGGGGGCGAGGAGACCCAGTACTTC.

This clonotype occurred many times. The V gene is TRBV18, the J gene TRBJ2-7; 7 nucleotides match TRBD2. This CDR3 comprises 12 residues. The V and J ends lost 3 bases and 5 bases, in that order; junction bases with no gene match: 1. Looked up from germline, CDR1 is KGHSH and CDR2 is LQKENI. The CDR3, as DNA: TGTGCCAGCTCACCGGGGAGGGACGAGCAGTACTTC. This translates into CASSPGRDEQYF.

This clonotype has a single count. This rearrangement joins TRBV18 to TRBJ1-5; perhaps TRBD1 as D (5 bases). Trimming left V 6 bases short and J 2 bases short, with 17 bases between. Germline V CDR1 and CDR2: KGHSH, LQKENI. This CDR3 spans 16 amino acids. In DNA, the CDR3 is TGTGCCAGCTCCTCTAGGGGAGAGTATGGCAATCAGCCCCAGCATTTT. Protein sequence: CASSSRGEYGNQPQHF.

Here the CDR3 DNA reads TGTGCCAGCAGTTCTGGCGCGGGAGGGTTTGGAGAGACCCAGTACTTC. Translation: CASSSGAGGFGETQYF. The chain has TRBV27 and TRBJ2-5; 9 bases agree with TRBD2. CDR1 and CDR2 (germline): MNHEY, SMNVEV (reference sequence). This CDR3 is 16 amino acids long. Trimming at V came to 4 bases and at J to 4 bases, leaving 10 bases not matched to a gene.

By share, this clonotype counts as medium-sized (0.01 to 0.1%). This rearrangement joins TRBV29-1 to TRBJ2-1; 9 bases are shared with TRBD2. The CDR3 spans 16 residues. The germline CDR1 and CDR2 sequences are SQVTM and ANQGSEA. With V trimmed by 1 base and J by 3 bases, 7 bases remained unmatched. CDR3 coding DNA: TGCAGCGTTGAAGCTTTAGCGGGGGAGTACTACAATGAGCAGTTCTTC. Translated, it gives CSVEALAGEYYNEQFF.

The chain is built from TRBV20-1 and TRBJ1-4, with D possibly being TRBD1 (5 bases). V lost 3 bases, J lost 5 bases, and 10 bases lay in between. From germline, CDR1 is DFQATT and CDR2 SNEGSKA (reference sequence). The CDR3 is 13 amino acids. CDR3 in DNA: TGCAGTGCTAGCGCGGGACGGAATGAAAAACTGTTTTTT. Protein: CSASAGRNEKLFF.

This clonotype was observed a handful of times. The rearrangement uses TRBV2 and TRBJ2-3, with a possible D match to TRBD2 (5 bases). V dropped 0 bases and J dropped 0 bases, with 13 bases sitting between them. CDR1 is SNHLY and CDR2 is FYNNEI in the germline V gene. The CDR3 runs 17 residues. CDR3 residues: CASSEAPARVSTDTQYF. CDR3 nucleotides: TGTGCCAGCAGTGAAGCCCCCGCGCGGGTTAGCACAGATACGCAGTATTTT.

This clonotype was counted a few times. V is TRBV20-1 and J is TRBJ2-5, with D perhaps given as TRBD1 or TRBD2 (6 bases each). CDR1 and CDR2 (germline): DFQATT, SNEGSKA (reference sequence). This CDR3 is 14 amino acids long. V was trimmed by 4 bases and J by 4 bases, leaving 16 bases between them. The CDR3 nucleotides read TGCAGTGCTAATGGGGGGCCTTCGGGAGAGACCCAGTACTTC. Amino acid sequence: CSANGGPSGETQYF.

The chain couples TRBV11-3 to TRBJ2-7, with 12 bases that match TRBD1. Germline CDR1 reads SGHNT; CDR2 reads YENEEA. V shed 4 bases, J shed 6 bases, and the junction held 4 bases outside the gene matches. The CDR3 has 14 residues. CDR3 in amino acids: CASSSGQGASEQYF. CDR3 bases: TGTGCCAGCAGCTCGGGACAGGGGGCAAGCGAGCAGTACTTC.

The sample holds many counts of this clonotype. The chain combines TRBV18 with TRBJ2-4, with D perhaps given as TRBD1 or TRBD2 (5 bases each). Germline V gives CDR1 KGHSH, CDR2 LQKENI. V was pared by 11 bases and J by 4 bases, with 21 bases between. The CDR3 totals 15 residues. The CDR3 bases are TGTGCCGCGTCTCGGGGCTGTGAGCCAAAAAACATTCAGTACTTC. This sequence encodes CAASRGCEPKNIQYF.